This passage covers 2 T cell receptor beta chains from one sample sequenced in a study of T-cell memory formation after mild COVID-19 (TCRdb year 2021). The library came from 5' RACE. TCRdb records Illumina NovaSeq 6000 as the sequencer. TCRdb redid the processing of the public reads, applying fastp at Q25 and MiXCR, and retained in-frame beta chains. CDR3 protein duplicates are merged, each entry listing the most common genes and DNA. The sample table holds approximately 250,000 distinct CDR3 sequences, of which roughly 17% were seen once. The ten largest clones capture roughly 21% of the sample. Sequenced sample: PBMCs or a T cell subset sorted from them (not recorded which). The receptors were gathered from a man in his late teens or twenties who had mild COVID-19 (a few samples of this study predate the infection). The sample titles of this study are shuffled in the database, so cell type and time point are left out; the donor was told from shared clones.

The rearrangement joins TRBV12-5 to TRBJ2-3; weak D call: TRBD1 (6 bases). Trimming took 0 bases from V and 6 from J, leaving 10 bases between them. Per germline, CDR1 LGHNT and CDR2 FRNRAP. The CDR3 has 14 residues. The CDR3 bases are TGTGCTAGTGGTTTGGTGGGGGCGGAGGATACGCAGTATTTT. Translating gives CASGLVGAEDTQYF.

This clonotype was seen at least ten times. The J gene is TRBJ2-5, the V gene TRBV6-5, with D perhaps TRBD2 (6 bases). This CDR3 spans 12 amino acids. Trimming pared 2 bases from V and 5 bases from J, leaving 6 bases between. Germline V lookup: CDR1 MNHEY, CDR2 SVGAGI. CDR3 region: CASSYRGETQYF. The CDR3 DNA is TGTGCCAGCAGTTACCGGGGGGAGACCCAGTACTTC.